This T cell receptor (beta chain) was retrieved from a study of T cells in Graves' hyperthyroidism and ophthalmopathy (dated by TCRdb to about 2019). With regard to the full study: Peripheral blood was sampled at the time of initial diagnosis, prior to any treatment. To identify distinguishing TCR V-J signatures, a discovery cohort of about 100 patients was used, comprising 40 to 45 with Graves' ophthalmopathy and about 59 with stable Graves' hyperthyroidism. Prospective prediction of ophthalmopathy was tested in an independent validation cohort of approximately 19 hyperthyroidism patients and some 17 patients who later progressed to ophthalmopathy. The 100 or so discovery patients were randomly split 7:3 into training and test sets. The study also compared thyroid tissue and blood T-cell repertoires from about six Graves' hyperthyroidism patients. Following sampling, methimazole starting at 30 mg daily was given to hyperthyroidism patients, and high-dose intravenous methylprednisolone was given to ophthalmopathy patients. The paper describes TCR Vbeta CDR3 sequencing of 140 or so peripheral blood samples, made up of fewer than 50 ophthalmopathy patients, around 78 hyperthyroidism patients and 17 progressor patients. General conclusions and limits of the study: A 13 V-J signature model separated ophthalmopathy from stable hyperthyroidism, with 87.88% sensitivity and 81.08% specificity in cross-validation and 80%/75% in testing. In validation, the model predicted progression to ophthalmopathy a median of about 6.5 months before onset, with about 64% sensitivity and around 76% specificity. No statistical method was used to set the sample size in advance, and investigators knew the group allocation. Blood samples also contained most of the expanded thyroid clonotypes (frequency above 0.001), which suggests that blood repertoires may reflect thyroid immune responses.

Stable Graves' hyperthyroidism was defined as no progression to ophthalmopathy during 18 months of follow-up. Hyperthyroidism patients were newly diagnosed, with disease duration under 2 months, and aged 18 to 65 years. Any patient with an uncontrolled infection, another autoimmune disease, pregnancy or lactation was excluded. Diagnoses relied on clinical symptoms, serum thyroxine and TRAb, thyroid ultrasound and orbital computed tomography. PBMCs were separated from 7.5 to 10 ml of fresh peripheral blood using Ficoll-Paque density gradient centrifugation. Total RNA was extracted with Trizol reagent, and quality was checked on an Agilent 2100 Bioanalyzer. A remark on this clonotype: Its binding antigen is unknown. There are no base qualities to consult, and no much larger clone falls within one base.

TCR beta CDR3 regions were amplified from RNA transcripts. The first round of RT-PCR for the TCR CDR3 was performed with the HTBI primer set and the Qiagen OneStep RT-PCR kit. Libraries were constructed in a second round of multiplex PCR, after which size selection and purification were performed. The libraries were sequenced on an Illumina HiSeq2000 using paired-end 100 bp reads. In the authors' own workflow: SOAPnuke was used to process the raw data, removing reads that contained adapters or uncalled bases, had a mean Phred below 15, or lacked an exact match to the constant primer or identifier. High-quality paired reads were merged using COPE v1.2.5, and each unique nucleotide sequence was defined as a clonotype. MiTCR v1.1 was used to align clonotypes to the IMGT TRBV, TRBD and TRBJ reference segments. The analysis included only V-J combinations with a frequency above 0.0001, which together covered over 98% of the repertoires. A TCS score was defined as the ratio of F50 (clonal expansion) to E x V (chaos), with BLOSUM62-based TCRdist applied between CDR3 peptides within each V-J. Welch's t-statistics and random forest reduced 500 to 550 V-J features to about 12, which were used in a naive Bayes classifier (R e1071). TCRdb took the public reads, trimmed them with fastp at Q25, ran MiXCR for clone calling and kept in-frame beta chains. All rows with the same CDR3 protein become a single entry with the most common DNA and genes. The V and J calls here are based on TCRdb, not the publication. Recorded for this sample are over 650,000 distinct CDR3 sequences; about 15% of them occurred a single time. In total, the top ten clones hold over 7.5% of the sample.

The CDR3 spans 14 residues, from the cysteine through the phenylalanine. Of the read, only the CDR3 DNA is kept; its 42 bases are in frame from base 1. The germline V gene encodes CDR1 ENHRY and CDR2 SYGVKD. V lost 6 bases and J lost 5 bases; the stretch between them is 17 bases long. The sequenced material came from blood. Recombination connected TRBV10-3 to TRBJ2-7, with the D call perhaps TRBD1 or TRBD2, each one matching 5 bases. The receptor's source is a man aged 18 to 30 with Graves' hyperthyroidism. CDR3 reads: CAIRGDASGDEQYF. The DNA reads TGTGCCATCAGGGGGGACGCCTCCGGGGACGAGCAGTACTTC.